This T cell receptor beta chain emerged from a study of blood T cell repertoires in COVID-19 (dated by TCRdb to about 2020). Describing the broader study: Samples from collaborators originated in the United States, Italy and Spain and spanned both the acute and convalescent phases of COVID-19. The prospective study material was composed of cDNA or gDNA derived from T cells, B-cell-depleted T cells, or PBMCs. Deeply sampled blood TCRbeta repertoires from subjects exposed to, actively infected with, or recovered from COVID-19 were included in the dataset. The repertoires were released in a freely available public database meant as a resource for research on the immune response to SARS-CoV-2. Samples were obtained from the ongoing ImmuneRACE study (first 160 participants) and from over a thousand subjects provided by 6 global collaborators. A de-identified subject ID, COVID-19 status, age in years and sex were almost always included in the sample metadata. HLA class I and class II types, where available, came from metadata supplied by the sample provider rather than from assay-based typing.

This clone was observed a handful of times. It has no known antigen specificity. Base-call qualities are not available, and no considerably larger clone is one nucleotide away. Broader findings and caveats from the paper: The quantity of clinical and demographic metadata differed by source and by participant and was supplied without curation.

Based on the germline V gene, the CDR1 and CDR2 sequences are LGHNA and YNFKEQ. The CDR3 has 16 amino acids, counting the end cysteine and phenylalanine. The entry retains the CDR3 DNA only, 48 bases that are in frame from base 1. V ends up 4 bases short and J 2 bases short, with an unmatched junction base count of 7. TCRbeta CDR3 regions were amplified from genomic DNA by means of the immunoSEQ Assay, a bias-controlled multiplex PCR. Per the original workflow: Nucleated cell counts per sample were estimated from amplification of reference gene primers within the assay. To quantify the absolute abundance of each unique TCRbeta CDR3 rearrangement, sequence reads were collapsed and filtered. For each sample, productive Simpson clonality was calculated as the square root of Simpson's diversity index over productive rearrangements. TCRdb took over this immuneACCESS table, retaining in-frame rearrangements with V and J assigned. Such tables are incomplete; in checked studies, under half of the missing clones stem from an unresolved V gene, and the remainder is unexplained. V and J calls and clone size are given by that table; D and trimming were obtained from the DNA. This sample holds 400,000 to 500,000 clones; 85% to 90% were observed only once. In total, the top ten clones hold 1.5% to 2% of the sample.

In the prospective study, participants were roughly 18 to 90 years old, resided in about 25 geographic areas of the United States, and were enrolled through a virtual design. In the prospective study, cohorts were assigned on the basis of participant-reported clinical history obtained from a screening survey and a study questionnaire. ImmuneRACE Cohort 3 recovered participants were defined by two consecutive negative NP/OP PCR tests, healthcare professional clearance, or symptom resolution. Mobile phlebotomists in the prospective study collected whole blood, serum and a nasopharyngeal or oropharyngeal swab from every participant. Prospective study participants could optionally give additional blood draws and questionnaires over an approximately 2-month period. Blood samples from the prospective study were shipped frozen or at room temperature prior to DNA extraction.

The sequenced material came from PBMCs or T cells enriched from blood (not recorded which). This receptor was identified in a woman between 35 and 50 years old who had recovered from COVID-19. The V and J segments used are TRBV4-2 and TRBJ1-1; 10 nucleotides in the junction match TRBD1. The CDR3 region has the sequence CASSRGDRGLNTEAFF. The DNA reads TGTGCCAGCAGCCGTGGGGACAGGGGCCTAAACACTGAAGCTTTCTTT.